Listed below are T cell receptor beta chains from one sample, sequenced in a study of T cells in localized non-small cell lung cancer. Assay: immunoSEQ multiplex PCR; the TCRdb copy retains only in-frame clones and omits some. The table includes 25,000 to 35,000 clones, about 88% detected once. This specimen was peripheral blood, taken before any cancer treatment. These receptors all stem from an older female donor with stage III squamous cell lung carcinoma. Each CDR3 is given with its conserved first and last residue. Fields, in order: V gene, D gene, clone size, J gene, CDR3 DNA, CDR3 protein. A D gene is named only where the DNA matches it firmly. Some rows have no size entry. The others give once, few or many, or a class for an expanded clone.

TRBV19	NA	NA	TRBJ1-6	TGTGCCAGTGGGGGGCCCTATAATTCACCCCTCCACTTT	CASGGPYNSPLHF
TRBV5-4	TRBD1	NA	TRBJ1-1	TGTGCCAGCAGCTTACAGGGGGCGAGCACTGAAGCTTTCTTT	CASSLQGASTEAFF
TRBV7-9	NA	NA	TRBJ1-2	TGTGCCAGCAGCTTAGGGACGACGGACTATGGCTACACCTTC	CASSLGTTDYGYTF
TRBV6-5	NA	NA	TRBJ1-1	TGTGCCAGCAGGAGGGGCAGGACTGAAGCTTTCTTT	CASRRGRTEAFF
TRBV18	NA	NA	TRBJ2-1	TGTGCCAGCTCACTCTCGGGCGGAGACAATGAGCAGTTCTTC	CASSLSGGDNEQFF
TRBV10-3	TRBD2	NA	TRBJ2-3	TGTGCCATCGCGGGGCGGGAGGGCGCAGATACGCAGTATTTT	CAIAGREGADTQYF
TRBV6-1	TRBD1	NA	TRBJ2-7	TGTGCCAGCAGTAAGACAGGGATTGTCTACGAGCAGTACTTC	CASSKTGIVYEQYF
TRBV27	TRBD1	NA	TRBJ2-1	TGTGCCAGCAGTATTTGGACAGGGTCACCGGACAATGAGCAGTTCTTC	CASSIWTGSPDNEQFF
TRBV9	TRBD1	once	TRBJ2-7	TGTGCCAGCAGCGTAGCTCTATCGGGACAGGGGACCTACGAGCAGTACTTC	CASSVALSGQGTYEQYF
TRBV14	TRBD1	NA	TRBJ2-5	TGTGCCAACGCCACCCACCCCGTCGACAGGGGGCGAAAAGAGACCCAGTACTTC	CANATHPVDRGRKETQYF
TRBV19	NA	NA	TRBJ2-2	TGTGCCAGTAGTATAGGGTCGGACACCGGGGAGCTGTTTTTT	CASSIGSDTGELFF
TRBV7-6	TRBD2	NA	TRBJ2-3	TGTGCCAGCAGCTTATGGACTAGCGGGGGGGCGGGAGATACGCAGTATTTT	CASSLWTSGGAGDTQYF
TRBV2	NA	few	TRBJ2-5	TGTGCCAGCAGTCAACAAGAGACCCAGTACTTC	CASSQQETQYF
TRBV7-2	TRBD1	NA	TRBJ1-2	TGTGCCACCTCGGGACAGGGGTATGGCTACACCTTC	CATSGQGYGYTF
TRBV5-4	NA	NA	TRBJ2-6	TGTGCCAGCGGCCTTTCCAGACAAAGTCGGGCCAACGTCCTGACTTTC	CASGLSRQSRANVLTF
TRBV18	NA	once	TRBJ1-2	TGTGCCAGCTCACCTGAAGGGACTAACTATGGCTACACCTTC	CASSPEGTNYGYTF
TRBV29-1	TRBD1	NA	TRBJ1-2	TGCAGCGTTGGACAGGGGTTACAGGATGGCTACACCTTC	CSVGQGLQDGYTF
TRBV5-1	NA	NA	TRBJ1-1	TGCGCCAGCAGCTTGCCACAGGGTGACACTGAAGCTTTCTTT	CASSLPQGDTEAFF
TRBV18	NA	NA	TRBJ1-2	TGTGCCAGCTCACCACCGTCGGTGGGCGGGGACTATGGCTACACCTTC	CASSPPSVGGDYGYTF
TRBV5-1	TRBD1	NA	TRBJ1-2	TGCGCCAGCAGCACCGACAGGGCGCGCTATGGCTACACCTTC	CASSTDRARYGYTF
TRBV23-1	NA	NA	TRBJ2-7	TGCGCCAGCAGTCAATTCAGTTGGTACGAGCAGTACTTC	CASSQFSWYEQYF
TRBV28	TRBD1	NA	TRBJ2-7	TGTGCCAGCAGTCCTCTCGGACAGGGGGCTGAGGGCCTTGACTTC	CASSPLGQGAEGLDF
TRBV27	TRBD2	NA	TRBJ2-3	TGTGCCAGCAGTTTTTCCCCGTTGGGACTAGCGATAGATACGCAGTATTTT	CASSFSPLGLAIDTQYF
TRBV7-2	NA	NA	TRBJ1-5	TGTGCCAGCAGCTTAGTACAGAATCAGCCCCAGCATTTT	CASSLVQNQPQHF
TRBV28	TRBD1	NA	TRBJ2-7	TGTGCCAGCAGTCCCTCTCTAGGACAGGGGACCTACGAGCAGTACTTC	CASSPSLGQGTYEQYF
TRBV19	NA	NA	TRBJ1-5	TGTGCCAGTAGCAGACAGTTTCCTCAGCCCCAGCATTTT	CASSRQFPQPQHF
TRBV6-6	NA	NA	TRBJ1-4	TGTGCCAGCAGTCGTACAGGGATAGTTAAAGAAAAACTGTTTTTT	CASSRTGIVKEKLFF
TRBV28	NA	NA	TRBJ1-2	TGTGCCAGCAGTACCCAGGGGTATGGCTACACCTTC	CASSTQGYGYTF
TRBV20-1	NA	once	TRBJ2-3	TGCAGTGCTAGGATAACAGATACGCAGTATTTT	CSARITDTQYF
TRBV10-3	NA	NA	TRBJ2-5	TGTGCCATCAGTGAATCGGGGGACCGGACCGAGACCCAGTACTTC	CAISESGDRTETQYF
TRBV9	TRBD1	NA	TRBJ1-2	TGTGCCAGCAGCCCCCGACAGGGGGGACCCTATGGCTACACCTTC	CASSPRQGGPYGYTF
TRBV7-3	NA	NA	TRBJ2-1	TGTGCCAGCAGCTTAGGGGACTTAAACTACAATGAGCAGTTCTTC	CASSLGDLNYNEQFF
TRBV5-1	NA	few	TRBJ2-1	TGCGCCAGCAGCTTTGGTCTAAGAGACTCCTACAATGAGCAGTTCTTC	CASSFGLRDSYNEQFF
TRBV23-1	NA	NA	TRBJ1-1	TGCGCCAGCAGTCAATCGAGCAGGGCCCCAGGGAACACTGAAGCTTTCTTT	CASSQSSRAPGNTEAFF
TRBV27	NA	few	TRBJ2-7	TGTGCCAGCGGGGCGGGATCCTACGAGCAGTACTTC	CASGAGSYEQYF
TRBV6-1	NA	NA	TRBJ2-1	TGTGCCAGCAGTTCCCGTTGGGAGCAGTTCTTC	CASSSRWEQFF
TRBV2	NA	NA	TRBJ1-4	TGTGCCAGCAGCGCTCTGGGGGCGAAGGGTGAAAAACTGTTTTTT	CASSALGAKGEKLFF
TRBV4-3	TRBD1	NA	TRBJ1-2	TGCGCCAGCGGTTCAAACGACAGGGTCAGCACCGGTAACTATGGCTACACCTTC	CASGSNDRVSTGNYGYTF
TRBV7-9	NA	NA	TRBJ1-4	TGTGCCAGCAGTTTACCTTTAAACGATAATGAAAAACTGTTTTTT	CASSLPLNDNEKLFF
TRBV7-9	TRBD1	NA	TRBJ1-5	TGTGCCAGCAGCTTCGGACAGGGAGGGTATCAGCCCCAGCATTTT	CASSFGQGGYQPQHF
TRBV28	NA	NA	TRBJ1-1	TGTGCCAGCAGTTTATACGGGAGAGTGAACACTGAAGCTTTCTTT	CASSLYGRVNTEAFF
TRBV9	NA	NA	TRBJ2-5	TGTGCCAGCAGCGTTTCACTACAAGAGACCCAGTACTTC	CASSVSLQETQYF
TRBV5-1	TRBD2	NA	TRBJ2-5	TGCGCCAGCAGTCTCCGGGACTACTCGCCAGAGACCCAGTACTTC	CASSLRDYSPETQYF
TRBV5-1	NA	NA	TRBJ1-5	TGCGCCAGCAGCTGGGATAGCAATCAGCCCCAGCATTTT	CASSWDSNQPQHF
TRBV25-1	TRBD1	NA	TRBJ1-1	TGTGCCAGCGGCAGACAGGGGCCTAACACTGAAGCTTTCTTT	CASGRQGPNTEAFF